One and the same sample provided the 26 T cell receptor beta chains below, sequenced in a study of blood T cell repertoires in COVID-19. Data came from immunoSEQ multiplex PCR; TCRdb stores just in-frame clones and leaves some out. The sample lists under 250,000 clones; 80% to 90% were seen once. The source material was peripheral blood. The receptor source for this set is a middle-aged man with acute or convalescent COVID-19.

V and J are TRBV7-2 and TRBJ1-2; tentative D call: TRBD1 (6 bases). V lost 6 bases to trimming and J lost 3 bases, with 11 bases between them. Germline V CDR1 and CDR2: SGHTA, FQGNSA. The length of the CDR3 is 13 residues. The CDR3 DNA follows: TGTGCCAGCAGTCTCTACAGGGACTATGGCTACACCTTC. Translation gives CASSLYRDYGYTF.

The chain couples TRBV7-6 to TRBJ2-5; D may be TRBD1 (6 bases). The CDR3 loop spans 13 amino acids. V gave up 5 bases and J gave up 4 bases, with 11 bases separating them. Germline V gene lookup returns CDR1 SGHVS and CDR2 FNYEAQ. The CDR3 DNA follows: TGTGCCAGCAGCGAAACAGGGACAGAGACCCAGTACTTC. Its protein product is CASSETGTETQYF.

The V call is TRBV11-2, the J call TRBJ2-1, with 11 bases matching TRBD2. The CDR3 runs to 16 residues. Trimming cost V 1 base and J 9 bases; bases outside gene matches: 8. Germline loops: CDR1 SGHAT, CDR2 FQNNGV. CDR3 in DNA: TGTGCCAGCAGCTTAGGGTCAACTAGCGGGAGTGGTGAGCAGTTCTTC. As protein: CASSLGSTSGSGEQFF.

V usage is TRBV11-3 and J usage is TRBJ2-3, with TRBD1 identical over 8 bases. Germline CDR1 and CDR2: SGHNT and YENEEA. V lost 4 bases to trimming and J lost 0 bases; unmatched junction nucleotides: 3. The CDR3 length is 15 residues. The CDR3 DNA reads TGTGCCAGCAGCTCACGGACAGGGAGCACAGATACGCAGTATTTT. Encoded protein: CASSSRTGSTDTQYF.

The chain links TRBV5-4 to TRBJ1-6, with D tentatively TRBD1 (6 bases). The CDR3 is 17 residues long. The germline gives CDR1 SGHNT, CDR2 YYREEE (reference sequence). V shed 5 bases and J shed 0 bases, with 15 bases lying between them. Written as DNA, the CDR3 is TGTGCCAGCAGGAAGACAGGTTGGAGCTCCTATAATTCACCCCTCCACTTT. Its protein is CASRKTGWSSYNSPLHF.

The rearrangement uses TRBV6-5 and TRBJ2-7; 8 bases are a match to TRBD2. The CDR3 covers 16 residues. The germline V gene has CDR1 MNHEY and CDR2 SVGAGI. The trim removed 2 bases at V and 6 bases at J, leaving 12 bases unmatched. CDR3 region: CASSYDGGAGVTEQYF. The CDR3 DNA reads TGTGCCAGCAGTTACGACGGGGGAGCGGGGGTAACCGAGCAGTACTTC.

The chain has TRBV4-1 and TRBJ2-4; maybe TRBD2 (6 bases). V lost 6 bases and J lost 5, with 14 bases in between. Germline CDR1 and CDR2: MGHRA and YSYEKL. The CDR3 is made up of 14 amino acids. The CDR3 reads CASRAGMEQNIQYF. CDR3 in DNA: TGCGCCAGCAGGGCGGGGATGGAGCAAAACATTCAGTACTTC.

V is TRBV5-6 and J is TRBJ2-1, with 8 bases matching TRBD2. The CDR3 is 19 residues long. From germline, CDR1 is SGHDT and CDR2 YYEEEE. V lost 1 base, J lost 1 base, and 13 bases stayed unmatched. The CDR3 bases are TGTGCCAGCAGCTTGCCCTTTTCGTCCGCGGGGGGATCCTACAATGAGCAGTTCTTC. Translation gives CASSLPFSSAGGSYNEQFF.

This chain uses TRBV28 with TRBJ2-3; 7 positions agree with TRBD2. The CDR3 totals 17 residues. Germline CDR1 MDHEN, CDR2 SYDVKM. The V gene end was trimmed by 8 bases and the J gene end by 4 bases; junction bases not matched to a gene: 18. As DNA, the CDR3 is TGTGCCAGCGTGGGGGGGGAGCGGGATGGGTTGGCAGATACGCAGTATTTT. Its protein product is CASVGGERDGLADTQYF.

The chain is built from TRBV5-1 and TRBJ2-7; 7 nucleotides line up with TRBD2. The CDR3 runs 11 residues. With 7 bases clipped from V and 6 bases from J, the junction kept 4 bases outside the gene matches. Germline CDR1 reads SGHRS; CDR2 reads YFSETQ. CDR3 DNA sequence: TGCGCCAGCGCCGGGGGGTCCGAGCAGTACTTC. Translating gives CASAGGSEQYF.

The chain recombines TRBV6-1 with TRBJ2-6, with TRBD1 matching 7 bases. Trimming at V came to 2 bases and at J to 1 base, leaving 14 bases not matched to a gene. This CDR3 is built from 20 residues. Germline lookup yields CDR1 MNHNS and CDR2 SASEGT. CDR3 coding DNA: TGTGCCAGCAGTGAAATGGTAAAGGGACAGCTCCGTTCTGGGGCCAACGTCCTGACTTTC. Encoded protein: CASSEMVKGQLRSGANVLTF.

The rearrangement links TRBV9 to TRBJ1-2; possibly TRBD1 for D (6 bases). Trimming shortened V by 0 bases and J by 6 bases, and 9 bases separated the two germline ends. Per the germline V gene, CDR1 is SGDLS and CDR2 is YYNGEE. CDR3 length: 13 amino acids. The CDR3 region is CASSVGSGDGYTF. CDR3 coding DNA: TGTGCCAGCAGCGTAGGATCAGGGGATGGCTACACCTTC.

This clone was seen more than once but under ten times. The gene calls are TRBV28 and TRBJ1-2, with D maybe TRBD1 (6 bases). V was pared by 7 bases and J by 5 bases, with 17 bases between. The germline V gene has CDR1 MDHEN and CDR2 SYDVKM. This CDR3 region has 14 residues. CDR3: CASTPSRGGYGYTF. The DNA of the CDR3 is TGTGCCAGCACCCCTTCGAGAGGGGGATATGGCTACACCTTC.

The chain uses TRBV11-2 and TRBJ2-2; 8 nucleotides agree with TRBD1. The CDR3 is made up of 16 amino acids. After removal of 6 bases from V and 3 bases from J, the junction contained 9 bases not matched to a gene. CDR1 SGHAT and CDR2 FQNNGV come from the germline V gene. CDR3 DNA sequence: TGTGCCAGCAGGGGCGGACAGGGAATAGACACCGGGGAGCTGTTTTTT. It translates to CASRGGQGIDTGELFF. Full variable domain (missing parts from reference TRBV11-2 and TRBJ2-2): EAGVAQSPRYKIIEKRQSVAFWCNPISGHATLYWYQQILGQGPKLLIQFQNNGVVDDSQLPKDRFSAERLKGVDSTLKIQPAKLEDSAVYLCASRGGQGIDTGELFFGEGSRLTVL.

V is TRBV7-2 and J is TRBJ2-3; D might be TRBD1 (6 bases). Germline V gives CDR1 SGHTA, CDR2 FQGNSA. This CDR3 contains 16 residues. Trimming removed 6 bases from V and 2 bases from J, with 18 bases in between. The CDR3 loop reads CASSRTQGRLTDTQYF. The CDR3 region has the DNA TGTGCCAGCAGTCGAACACAGGGTCGCCTCACAGATACGCAGTATTTT.

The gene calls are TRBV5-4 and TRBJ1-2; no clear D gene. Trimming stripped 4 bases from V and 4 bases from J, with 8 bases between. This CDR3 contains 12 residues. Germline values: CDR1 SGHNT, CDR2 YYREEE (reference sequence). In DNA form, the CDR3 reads TGTGCCAGCAGCCTAGATTCCTATGGCTACACCTTC. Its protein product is CASSLDSYGYTF.

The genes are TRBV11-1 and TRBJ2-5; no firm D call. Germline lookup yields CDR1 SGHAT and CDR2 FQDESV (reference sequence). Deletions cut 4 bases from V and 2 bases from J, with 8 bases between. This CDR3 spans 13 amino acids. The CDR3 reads CASSYNTQETQYF. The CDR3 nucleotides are TGTGCCAGCAGCTATAACACACAAGAGACCCAGTACTTC.

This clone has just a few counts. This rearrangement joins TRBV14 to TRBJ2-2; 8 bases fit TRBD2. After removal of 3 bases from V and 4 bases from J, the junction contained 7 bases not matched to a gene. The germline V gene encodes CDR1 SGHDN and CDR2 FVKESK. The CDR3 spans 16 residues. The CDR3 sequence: CASSQERGYSTGELFF. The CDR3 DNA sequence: TGTGCCAGCAGCCAGGAGCGGGGGTACTCCACCGGGGAGCTGTTTTTT.

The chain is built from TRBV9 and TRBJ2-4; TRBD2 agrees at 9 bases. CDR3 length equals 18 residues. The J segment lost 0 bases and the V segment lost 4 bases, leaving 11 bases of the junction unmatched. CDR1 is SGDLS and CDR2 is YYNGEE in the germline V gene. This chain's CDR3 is CASSPTLAGPLAKNIQYF. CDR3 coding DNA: TGTGCCAGCAGCCCAACACTAGCGGGTCCTCTAGCCAAAAACATTCAGTACTTC.

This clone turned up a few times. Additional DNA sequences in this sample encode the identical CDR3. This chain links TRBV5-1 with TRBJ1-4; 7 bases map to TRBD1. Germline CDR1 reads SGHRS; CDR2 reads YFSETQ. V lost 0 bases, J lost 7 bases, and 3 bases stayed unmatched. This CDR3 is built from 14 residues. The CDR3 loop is CASSLGQGGEKLFF. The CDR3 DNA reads TGCGCCAGCAGCTTGGGACAGGGTGGTGAAAAACTGTTTTTT.

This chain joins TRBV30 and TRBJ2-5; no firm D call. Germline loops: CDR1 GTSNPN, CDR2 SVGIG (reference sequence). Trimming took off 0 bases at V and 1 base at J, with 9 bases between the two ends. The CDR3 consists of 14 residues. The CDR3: CAWSVQLPQETQYF. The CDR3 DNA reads TGTGCCTGGAGTGTACAATTACCCCAAGAGACCCAGTACTTC.

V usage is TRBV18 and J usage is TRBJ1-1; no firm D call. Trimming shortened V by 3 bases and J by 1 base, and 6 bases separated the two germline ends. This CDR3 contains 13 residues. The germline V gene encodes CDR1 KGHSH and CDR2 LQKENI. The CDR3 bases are TGTGCCAGCTCACCGGCCAAGAACACTGAAGCTTTCTTT. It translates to CASSPAKNTEAFF.

The CDR3 DNA follows: TGTGCCAGCAGCCAGGGTGCAGATACGCAGTATTTT. Translating it yields CASSQGADTQYF. The chain recombines TRBV7-9 with TRBJ2-3, with D maybe TRBD1 (5 bases). CDR1 is SEHNR, CDR2 FQNEAQ, per germline (reference sequence). This CDR3 has 12 residues. Trimming shortened V by 5 bases and J by 4 bases, and 7 bases separated the two germline ends. Together with reference TRBV7-9 and TRBJ2-3, the CDR3 gives the full variable domain: DTGVSQNPRHKITKRGQNVTFRCDPISEHNRLYWYRQTLGQGPEFLTYFQNEAQLEKSRLLSDRFSAERPKGSFSTLEIQRTEQGDSAMYLCASSQGADTQYFGPGTRLTVL.

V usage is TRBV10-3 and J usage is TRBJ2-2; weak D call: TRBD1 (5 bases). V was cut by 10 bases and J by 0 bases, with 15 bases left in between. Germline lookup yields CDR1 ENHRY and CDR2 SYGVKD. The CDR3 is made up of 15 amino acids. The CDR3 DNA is TGTGCCACGCAATGGGGCCCCGCGAACACCGGGGAGCTGTTTTTT. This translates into CATQWGPANTGELFF.

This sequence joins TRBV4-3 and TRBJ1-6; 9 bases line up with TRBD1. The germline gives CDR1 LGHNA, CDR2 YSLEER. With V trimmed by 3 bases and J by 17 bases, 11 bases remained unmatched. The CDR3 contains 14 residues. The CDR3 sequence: CASSQDRARDRVHF. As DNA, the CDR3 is TGCGCCAGCAGCCAGGATCGGGCCCGGGACAGGGTCCACTTT.

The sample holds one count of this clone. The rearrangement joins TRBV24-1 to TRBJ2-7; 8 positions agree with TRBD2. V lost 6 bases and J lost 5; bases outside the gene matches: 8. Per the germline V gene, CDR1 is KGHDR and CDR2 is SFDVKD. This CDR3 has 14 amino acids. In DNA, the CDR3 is TGTGCCACCAGTCTGGGGACTAGGTACGACGAGCAGTACTTC. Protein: CATSLGTRYDEQYF.